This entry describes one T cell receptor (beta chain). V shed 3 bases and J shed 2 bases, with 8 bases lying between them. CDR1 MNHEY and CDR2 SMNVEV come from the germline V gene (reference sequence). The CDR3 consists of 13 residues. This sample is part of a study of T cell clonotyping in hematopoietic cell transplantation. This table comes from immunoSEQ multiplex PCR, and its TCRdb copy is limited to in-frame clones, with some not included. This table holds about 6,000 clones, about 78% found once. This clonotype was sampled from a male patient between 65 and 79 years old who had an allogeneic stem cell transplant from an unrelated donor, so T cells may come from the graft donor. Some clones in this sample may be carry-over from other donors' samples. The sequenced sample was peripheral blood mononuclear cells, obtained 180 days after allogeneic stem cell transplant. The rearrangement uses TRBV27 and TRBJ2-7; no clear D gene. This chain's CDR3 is CASSFSATYEQYF. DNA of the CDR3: TGTGCCAGCAGTTTTTCAGCTACCTACGAGCAGTACTTC.